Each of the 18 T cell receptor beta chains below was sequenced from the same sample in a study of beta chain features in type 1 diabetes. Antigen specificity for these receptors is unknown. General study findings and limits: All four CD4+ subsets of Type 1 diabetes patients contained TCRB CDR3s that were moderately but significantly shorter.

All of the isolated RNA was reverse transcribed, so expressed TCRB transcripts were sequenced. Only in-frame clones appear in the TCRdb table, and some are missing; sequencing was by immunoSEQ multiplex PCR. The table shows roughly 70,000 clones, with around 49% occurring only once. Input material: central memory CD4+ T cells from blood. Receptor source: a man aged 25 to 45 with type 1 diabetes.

Here the CDR3 DNA reads TGCGCCAGCAGCTCTGTATACTCTGGGGCCAACGTCCTGACTTTC. Translation: CASSSVYSGANVLTF. The chain uses TRBV5-1 and TRBJ2-6; D remains ambiguous. The CDR3 contains 15 residues. The germline gives CDR1 SGHRS, CDR2 YFSETQ. V lost 3 bases and J 0 bases, leaving 7 bases between the germline ends.

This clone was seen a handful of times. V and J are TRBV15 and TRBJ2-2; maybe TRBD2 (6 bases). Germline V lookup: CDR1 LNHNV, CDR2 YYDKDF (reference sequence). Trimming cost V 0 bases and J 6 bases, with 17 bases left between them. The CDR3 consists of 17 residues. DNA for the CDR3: TGTGCCACCAGCAGAGATGGGTCGGGAGCCATCCCCGGGGAGCTGTTTTTT. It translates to CATSRDGSGAIPGELFF.

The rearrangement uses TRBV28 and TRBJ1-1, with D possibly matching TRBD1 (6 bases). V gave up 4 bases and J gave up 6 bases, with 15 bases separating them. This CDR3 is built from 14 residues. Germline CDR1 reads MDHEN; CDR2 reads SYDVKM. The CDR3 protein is CASSWGTRSAEAFF. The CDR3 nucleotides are TGTGCCAGCAGTTGGGGGACACGAAGCGCTGAAGCTTTCTTT. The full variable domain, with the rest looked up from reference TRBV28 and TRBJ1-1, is DVKVTQSSRYLVKRTGEKVFLECVQDMDHENMFWYRQDPGLGLRLIYFSYDVKMKEKGDIPEGYSVSREKKERFSLILESASTNQTSMYLCASSWGTRSAEAFFGQGTRLTVV.

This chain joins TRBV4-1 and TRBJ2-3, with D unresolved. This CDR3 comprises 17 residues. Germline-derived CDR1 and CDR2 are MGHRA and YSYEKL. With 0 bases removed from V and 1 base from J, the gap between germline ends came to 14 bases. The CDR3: CASSQEALVRRTDTQYF. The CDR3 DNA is TGCGCCAGCAGCCAAGAAGCCCTAGTCCGTCGCACAGATACGCAGTATTTT.

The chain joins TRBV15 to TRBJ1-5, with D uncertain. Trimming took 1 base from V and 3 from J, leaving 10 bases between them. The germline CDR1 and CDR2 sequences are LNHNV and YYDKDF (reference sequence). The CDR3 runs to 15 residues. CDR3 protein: CATSRGGLTNQPQHF. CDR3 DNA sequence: TGTGCCACCAGCAGAGGAGGACTTACCAATCAGCCCCAGCATTTT.

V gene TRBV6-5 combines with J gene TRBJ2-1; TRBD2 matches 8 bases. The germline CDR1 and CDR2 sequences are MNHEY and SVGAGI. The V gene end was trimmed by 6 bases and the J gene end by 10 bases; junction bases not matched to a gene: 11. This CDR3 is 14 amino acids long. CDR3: CASSTRGGEGEQFF. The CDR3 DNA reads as TGTGCCAGCAGCACCCGGGGGGGGGAGGGGGAGCAGTTCTTC.

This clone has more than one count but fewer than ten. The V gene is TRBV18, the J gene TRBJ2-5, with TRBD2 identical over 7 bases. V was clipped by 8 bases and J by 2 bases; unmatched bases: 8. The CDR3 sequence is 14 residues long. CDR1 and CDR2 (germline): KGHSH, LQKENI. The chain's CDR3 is CASTRGAGQETQYF. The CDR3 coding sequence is TGTGCCAGCACCCGAGGAGCGGGGCAAGAGACCCAGTACTTC.

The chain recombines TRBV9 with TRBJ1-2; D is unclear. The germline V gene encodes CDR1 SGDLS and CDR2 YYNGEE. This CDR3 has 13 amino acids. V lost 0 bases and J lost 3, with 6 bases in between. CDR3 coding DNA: TGTGCCAGCAGCGTAGGGCAGGACTATGGCTACACCTTC. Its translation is CASSVGQDYGYTF. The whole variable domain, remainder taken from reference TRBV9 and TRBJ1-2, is DSGVTQTPKHLITATGQRVTLRCSPRSGDLSVYWYQQSLDQGLQFLIQYYNGEERAKGNILERFSAQQFPDLHSELNLSSLELGDSALYFCASSVGQDYGYTFGSGTRLTVV.

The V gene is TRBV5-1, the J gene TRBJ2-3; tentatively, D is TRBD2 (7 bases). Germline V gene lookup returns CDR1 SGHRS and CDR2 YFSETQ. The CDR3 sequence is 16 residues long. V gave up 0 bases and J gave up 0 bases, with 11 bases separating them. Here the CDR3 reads CASSLVRGGSTDTQYF. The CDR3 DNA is TGCGCCAGCAGCTTGGTGAGGGGGGGAAGCACAGATACGCAGTATTTT.

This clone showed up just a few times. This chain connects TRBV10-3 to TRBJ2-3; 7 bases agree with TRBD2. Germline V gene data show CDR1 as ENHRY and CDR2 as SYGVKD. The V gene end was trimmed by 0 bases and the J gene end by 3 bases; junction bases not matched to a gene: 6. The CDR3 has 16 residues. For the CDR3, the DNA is TGTGCCATCAGTGAGTCCGGAAGCGGGGTTACAGATACGCAGTATTTT. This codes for CAISESGSGVTDTQYF.

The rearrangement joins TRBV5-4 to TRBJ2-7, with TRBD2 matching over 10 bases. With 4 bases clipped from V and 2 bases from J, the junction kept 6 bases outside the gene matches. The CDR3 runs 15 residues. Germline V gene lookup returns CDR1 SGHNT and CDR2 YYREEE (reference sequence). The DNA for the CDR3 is TGTGCCAGCAGCACCGGAGCGGGAGGGCCCTACGAGCAGTACTTC. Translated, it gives CASSTGAGGPYEQYF.

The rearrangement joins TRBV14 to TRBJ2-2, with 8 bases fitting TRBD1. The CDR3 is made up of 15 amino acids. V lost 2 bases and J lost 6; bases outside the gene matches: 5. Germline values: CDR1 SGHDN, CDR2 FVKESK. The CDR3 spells CASSQNQGAAGELFF. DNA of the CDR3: TGTGCCAGCAGCCAAAACCAGGGGGCGGCCGGGGAGCTGTTTTTT.

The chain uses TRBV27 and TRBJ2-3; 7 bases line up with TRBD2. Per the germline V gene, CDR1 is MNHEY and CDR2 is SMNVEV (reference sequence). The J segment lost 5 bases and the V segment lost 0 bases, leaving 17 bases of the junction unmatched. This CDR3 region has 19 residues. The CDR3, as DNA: TGTGCCAGCAGTTTATCGGCCCTCACTGCGCGGGAGAGAAGAGATACGCAGTATTTT. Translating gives CASSLSALTARERRDTQYF.

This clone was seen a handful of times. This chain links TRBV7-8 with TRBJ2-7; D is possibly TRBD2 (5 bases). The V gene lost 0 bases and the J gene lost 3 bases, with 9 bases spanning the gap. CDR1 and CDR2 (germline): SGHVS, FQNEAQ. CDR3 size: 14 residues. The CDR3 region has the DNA TGTGCCAGCAGCTTAGCCGAGGCGGGCTACGAGCAGTACTTC. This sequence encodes CASSLAEAGYEQYF.

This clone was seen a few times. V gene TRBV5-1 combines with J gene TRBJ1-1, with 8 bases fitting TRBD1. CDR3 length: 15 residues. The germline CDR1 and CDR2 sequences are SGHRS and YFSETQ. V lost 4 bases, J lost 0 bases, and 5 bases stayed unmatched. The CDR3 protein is CASSRGQALNTEAFF. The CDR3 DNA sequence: TGCGCCAGCAGCCGGGGACAGGCTTTGAACACTGAAGCTTTCTTT.

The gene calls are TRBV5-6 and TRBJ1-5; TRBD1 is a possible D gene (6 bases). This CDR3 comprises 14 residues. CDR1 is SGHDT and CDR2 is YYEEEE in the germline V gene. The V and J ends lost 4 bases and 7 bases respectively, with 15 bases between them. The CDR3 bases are TGTGCCAGCAGCCGTCAGGGGATCTCCCAGCCCCAGCATTTT. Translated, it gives CASSRQGISQPQHF.

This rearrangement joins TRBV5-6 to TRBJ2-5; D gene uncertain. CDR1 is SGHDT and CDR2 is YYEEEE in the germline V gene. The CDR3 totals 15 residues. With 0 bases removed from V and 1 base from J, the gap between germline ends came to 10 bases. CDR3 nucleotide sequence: TGTGCCAGCAGCTTGGTTTCAGGCCCCCAAGAGACCCAGTACTTC. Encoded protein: CASSLVSGPQETQYF.

CDR3 in amino acids: CASRLFRSDTQYF. The DNA for the CDR3 is TGTGCCAGCCGCCTATTCCGCTCAGATACGCAGTATTTT. The chain combines TRBV21-1 with TRBJ2-3; the tabulated D call, TRBD2, remains unverified against the DNA. TRBV21-1 counts as a pseudogene. The CDR3 consists of 13 residues.